The text below deals with one T cell receptor beta chain. Its antigen is not identified. Treatment: approximately nine-day PBMC culture with coronavirus spike peptide pools or control peptides (ViraFEST assay). The data derive from a study of vaccination and CD4 T cells after COVID-19. Study-level background: Convalescent participants consisted of six males and four females, two being Hispanic. The cells were exposed to overlapping spike peptides originating from SARS-CoV-2, HCoV-NL63, HCoV-OC43 and HCoV-229E for stimulation. General study findings and limits: Clonotypes reactive to SARS-CoV-2 had a median that went up from roughly 21 to 40, but not significantly.

The germline V gene encodes CDR1 DFQATT and CDR2 SNEGSKA (reference sequence). Losses at the gene ends were 0 bases for V and 0 bases for J; bases not matched to a gene: 11. This CDR3 spans 18 amino acids. With the Oncomine TCR Beta short-read assay, DNA from cultured CD4+ T cells was sequenced. MiXCR, run by TCRdb on the PCR reads, gives a single entry per CDR3 protein. The sample has some 3,000 distinct CDR3 sequences, just over 75% seen once; the top ten hold approximately 30%. The material sequenced was CD4+ T cells from blood, cultured in vitro. The chain combines TRBV20-1 with TRBJ1-1; 9 nucleotides line up with TRBD1. The clonotype comes from a human donor who had recovered from COVID-19. CDR3 DNA sequence: TGCAGTGCTAGAGATCCCGGAAGGGACAGGGCCCTGAACACTGAAGCTTTCTTT. Residues: CSARDPGRDRALNTEAFF.